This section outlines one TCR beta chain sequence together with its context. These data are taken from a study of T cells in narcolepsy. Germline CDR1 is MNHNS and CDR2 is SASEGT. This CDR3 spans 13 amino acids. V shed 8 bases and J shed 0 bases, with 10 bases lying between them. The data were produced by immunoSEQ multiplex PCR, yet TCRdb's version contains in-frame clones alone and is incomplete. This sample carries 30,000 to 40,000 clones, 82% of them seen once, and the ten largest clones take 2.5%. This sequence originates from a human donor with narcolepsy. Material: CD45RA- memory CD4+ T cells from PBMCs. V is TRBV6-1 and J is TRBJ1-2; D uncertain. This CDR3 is CASGRGANYGYTF. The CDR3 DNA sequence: TGTGCCAGCGGCCGAGGAGCTAACTATGGCTACACCTTC.